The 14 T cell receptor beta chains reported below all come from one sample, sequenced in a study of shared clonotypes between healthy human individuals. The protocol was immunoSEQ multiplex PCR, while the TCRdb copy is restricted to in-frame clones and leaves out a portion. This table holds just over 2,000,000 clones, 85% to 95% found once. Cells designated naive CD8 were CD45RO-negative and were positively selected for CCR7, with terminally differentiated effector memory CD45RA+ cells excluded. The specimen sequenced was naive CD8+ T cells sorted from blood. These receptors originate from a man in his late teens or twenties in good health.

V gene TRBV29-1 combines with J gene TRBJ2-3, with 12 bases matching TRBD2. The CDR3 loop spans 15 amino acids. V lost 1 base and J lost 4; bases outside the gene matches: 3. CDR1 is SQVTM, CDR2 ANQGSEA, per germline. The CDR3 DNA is TGCAGCGTTGAAGTGACTAGCGGGAGTCCAGATACGCAGTATTTT. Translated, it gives CSVEVTSGSPDTQYF.

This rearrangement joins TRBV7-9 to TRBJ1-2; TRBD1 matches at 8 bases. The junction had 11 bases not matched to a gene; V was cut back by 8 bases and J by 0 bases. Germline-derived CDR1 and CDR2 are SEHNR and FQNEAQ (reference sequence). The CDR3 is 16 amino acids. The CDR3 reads CASSPPDRVANYGYTF. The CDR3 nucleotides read TGTGCCAGCTCACCCCCGGACAGGGTAGCTAACTATGGCTACACCTTC. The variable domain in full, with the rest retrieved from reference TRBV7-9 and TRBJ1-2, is DTGVSQNPRHKITKRGQNVTFRCDPISEHNRLYWYRQTLGQGPEFLTYFQNEAQLEKSRLLSDRFSAERPKGSFSTLEIQRTEQGDSAMYLCASSPPDRVANYGYTFGSGTRLTVV.

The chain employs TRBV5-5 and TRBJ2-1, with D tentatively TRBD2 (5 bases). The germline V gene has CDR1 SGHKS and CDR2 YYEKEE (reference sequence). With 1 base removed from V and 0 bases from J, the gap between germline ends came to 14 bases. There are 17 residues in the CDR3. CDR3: CASSLWVAPSSYNEQFF. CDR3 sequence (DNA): TGTGCCAGCAGCTTGTGGGTAGCGCCGAGCTCCTACAATGAGCAGTTCTTC. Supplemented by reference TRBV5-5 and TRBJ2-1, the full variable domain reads DAGVTQSPTHLIKTRGQQVTLRCSPISGHKSVSWYQQVLGQGPQFIFQYYEKEERGRGNFPDRFSARQFPNYSSELNVNALLLGDSALYLCASSLWVAPSSYNEQFFGPGTRLTVL.

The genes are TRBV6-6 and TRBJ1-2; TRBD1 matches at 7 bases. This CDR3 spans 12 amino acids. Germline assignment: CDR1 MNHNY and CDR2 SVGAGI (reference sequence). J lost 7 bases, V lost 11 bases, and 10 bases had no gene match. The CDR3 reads CAGTTGEGGYTF. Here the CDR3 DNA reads TGTGCCGGGACAACAGGGGAGGGTGGCTACACCTTC.

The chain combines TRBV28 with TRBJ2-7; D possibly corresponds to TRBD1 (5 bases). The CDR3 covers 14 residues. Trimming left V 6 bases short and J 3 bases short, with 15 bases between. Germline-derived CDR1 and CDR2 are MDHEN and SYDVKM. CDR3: CASRGTGLGYEQYF. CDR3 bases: TGTGCCAGCAGGGGAACAGGCTTAGGCTACGAGCAGTACTTC.

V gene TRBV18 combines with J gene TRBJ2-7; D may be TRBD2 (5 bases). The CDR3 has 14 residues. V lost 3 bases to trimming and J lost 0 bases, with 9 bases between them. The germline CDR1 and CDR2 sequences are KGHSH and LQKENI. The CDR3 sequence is CASSPTEDSYEQYF. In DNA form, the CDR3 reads TGTGCCAGCTCACCGACGGAGGACTCCTACGAGCAGTACTTC.

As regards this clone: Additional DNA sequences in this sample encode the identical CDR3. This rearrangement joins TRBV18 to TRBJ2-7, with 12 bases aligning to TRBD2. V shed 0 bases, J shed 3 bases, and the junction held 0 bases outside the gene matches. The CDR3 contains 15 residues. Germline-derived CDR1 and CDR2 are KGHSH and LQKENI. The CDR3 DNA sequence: TGTGCCAGCTCACCACCGGGACTAGCGGGCTACGAGCAGTACTTC. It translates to CASSPPGLAGYEQYF.

CDR3 bases: TGTGCCAGCAGCTTAGGCGGGGGGGCCGATGAGCAGTTCTTC. Protein sequence: CASSLGGGADEQFF. The V and J genes are TRBV11-3 and TRBJ2-1; TRBD2 matches 9 bases. J lost 8 bases, V lost 1 base, and 3 bases had no gene match. CDR3 length: 14 amino acids. The germline CDR1 and CDR2 sequences are SGHNT and YENEEA.

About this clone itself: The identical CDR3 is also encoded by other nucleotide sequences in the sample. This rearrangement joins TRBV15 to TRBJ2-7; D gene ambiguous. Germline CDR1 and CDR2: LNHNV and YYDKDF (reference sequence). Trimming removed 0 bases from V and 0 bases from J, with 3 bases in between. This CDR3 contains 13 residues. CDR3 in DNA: TGTGCCACCAGCAGAGATAACTCCTACGAGCAGTACTTC. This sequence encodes CATSRDNSYEQYF.

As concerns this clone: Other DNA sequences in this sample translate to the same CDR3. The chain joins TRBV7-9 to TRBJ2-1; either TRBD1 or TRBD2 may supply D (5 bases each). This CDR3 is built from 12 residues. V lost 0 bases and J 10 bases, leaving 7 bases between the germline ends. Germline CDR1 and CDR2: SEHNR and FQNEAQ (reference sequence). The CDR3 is CASSLAGAEQFF. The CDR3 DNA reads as TGTGCCAGCAGCTTAGCCGGGGCAGAGCAGTTCTTC.

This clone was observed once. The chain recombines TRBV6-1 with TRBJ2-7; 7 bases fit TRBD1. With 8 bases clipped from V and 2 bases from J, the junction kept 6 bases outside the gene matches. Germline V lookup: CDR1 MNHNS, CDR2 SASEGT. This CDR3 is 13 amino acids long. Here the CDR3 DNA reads TGTGCCAGCGGGAGACAGGGAACCTACGAGCAGTACTTC. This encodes CASGRQGTYEQYF.

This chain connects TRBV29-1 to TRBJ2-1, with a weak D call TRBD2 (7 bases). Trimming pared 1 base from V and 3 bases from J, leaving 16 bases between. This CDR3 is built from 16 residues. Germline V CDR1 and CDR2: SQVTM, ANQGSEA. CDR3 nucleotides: TGCAGCGTTGAAGCCCCGTGGGGGGGCAGCTACAATGAGCAGTTCTTC. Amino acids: CSVEAPWGGSYNEQFF.

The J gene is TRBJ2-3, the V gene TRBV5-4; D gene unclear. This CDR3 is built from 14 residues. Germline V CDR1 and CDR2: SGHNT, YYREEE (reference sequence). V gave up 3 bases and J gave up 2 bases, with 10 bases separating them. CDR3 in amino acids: CASSSGWDTDTQYF. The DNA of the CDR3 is TGTGCCAGCAGCTCCGGATGGGACACAGATACGCAGTATTTT.

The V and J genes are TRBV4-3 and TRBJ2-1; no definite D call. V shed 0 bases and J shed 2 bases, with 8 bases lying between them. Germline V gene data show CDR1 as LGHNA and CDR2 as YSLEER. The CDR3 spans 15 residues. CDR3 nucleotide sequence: TGCGCCAGCAGCCAAGACGTGAGTCCCTACAATGAGCAGTTCTTC. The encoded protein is CASSQDVSPYNEQFF.